The entry below gives a single T cell receptor (beta chain) sequence along with its context. Antigen: not known. The source of the sample is a study of shared clonotypes between healthy human individuals. Whole-study results and caveats: Around 5.4% of naive CD4 clonotypes were common to a handful of donors.

Each cell subset's genomic DNA was divided evenly among several immunoSEQ plates. As processed by the authors: Filtering differed for immunoSEQ, which gave only junction sequences without quality scores. TCRdb's copy holds only in-frame clones and misses some; the assay was immunoSEQ multiplex PCR. V and J calls and clone size come straight from that table; D and trimming were deduced from the DNA. The table lists 600,000 to 750,000 clones, 72% of them singletons. Germline V gene sequence: CDR1 WSHSY, CDR2 SAAADI. The length of the CDR3 is 15 residues. V shed 3 bases and J shed 0 bases, with 8 bases lying between them.

The chain has TRBV10-2 and TRBJ2-2, with D unresolved. The receptor's source is a woman aged 30 to 39 in good health. Sequencing was performed on memory CD4+ T cells sorted from blood. As to subset: CD45RA-negative fraction. This chain's CDR3 is CASSDSQPNTGELFF. Written as DNA, the CDR3 is TGCGCCAGCAGTGACAGTCAACCGAACACCGGGGAGCTGTTTTTT.